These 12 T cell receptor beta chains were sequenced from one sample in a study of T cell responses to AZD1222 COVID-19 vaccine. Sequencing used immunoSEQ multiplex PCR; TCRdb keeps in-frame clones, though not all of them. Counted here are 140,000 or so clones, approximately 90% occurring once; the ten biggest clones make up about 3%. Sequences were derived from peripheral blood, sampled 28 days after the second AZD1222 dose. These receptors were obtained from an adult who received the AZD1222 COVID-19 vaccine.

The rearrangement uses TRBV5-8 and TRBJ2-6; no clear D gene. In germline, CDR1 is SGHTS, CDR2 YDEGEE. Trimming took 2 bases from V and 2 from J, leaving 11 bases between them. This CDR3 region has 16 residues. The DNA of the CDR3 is TGTGCCAGCAGCTTCCACCAGTTCACTGGGGCCAACGTCCTGACTTTC. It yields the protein CASSFHQFTGANVLTF.

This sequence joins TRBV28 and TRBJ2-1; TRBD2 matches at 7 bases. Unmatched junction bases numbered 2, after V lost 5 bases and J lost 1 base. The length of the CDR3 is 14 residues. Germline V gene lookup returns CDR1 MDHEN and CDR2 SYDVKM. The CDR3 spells CASSPSGSYNEQFF. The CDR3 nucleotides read TGTGCCAGCAGTCCTAGCGGATCCTACAATGAGCAGTTCTTC.

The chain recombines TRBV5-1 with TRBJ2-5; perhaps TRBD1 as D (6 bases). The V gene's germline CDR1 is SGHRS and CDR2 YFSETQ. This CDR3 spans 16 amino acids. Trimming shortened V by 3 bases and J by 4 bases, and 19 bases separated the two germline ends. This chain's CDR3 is CASSSSQGRQRETQYF. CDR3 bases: TGCGCCAGCAGCTCCTCCCAGGGGCGTCAGAGAGAGACCCAGTACTTC.

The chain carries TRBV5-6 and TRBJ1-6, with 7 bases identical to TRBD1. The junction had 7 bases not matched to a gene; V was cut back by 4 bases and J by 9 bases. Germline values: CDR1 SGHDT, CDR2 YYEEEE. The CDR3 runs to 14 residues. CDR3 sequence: CASSLRQGISPLHF. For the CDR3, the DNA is TGTGCCAGCAGCCTGAGACAGGGTATTTCACCCCTCCACTTT.

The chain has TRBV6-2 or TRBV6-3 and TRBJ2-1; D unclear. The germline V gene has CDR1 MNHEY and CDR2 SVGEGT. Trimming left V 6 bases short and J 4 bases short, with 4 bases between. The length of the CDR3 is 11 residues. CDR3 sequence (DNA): TGTGCCAGCAGCCAATACAATGAGCAGTTCTTC. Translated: CASSQYNEQFF.

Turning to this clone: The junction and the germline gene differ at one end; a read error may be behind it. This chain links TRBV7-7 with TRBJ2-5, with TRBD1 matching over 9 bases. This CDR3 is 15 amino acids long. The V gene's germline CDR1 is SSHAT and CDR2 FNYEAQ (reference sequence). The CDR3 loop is CASSLGQGIVETQYF. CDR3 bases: TGTGCTAGCAGCTTAGGACAGGGGATAGTAGAGACCCAGTACTTC.

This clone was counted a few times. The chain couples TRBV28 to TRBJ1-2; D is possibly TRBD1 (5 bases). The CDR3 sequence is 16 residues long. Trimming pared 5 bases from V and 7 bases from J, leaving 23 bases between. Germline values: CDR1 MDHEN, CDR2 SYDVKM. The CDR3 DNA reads TGTGCCAGCAGTGACCTGCGGGGCTTCGTGGGAGGTGGCTACACCTTC. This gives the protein CASSDLRGFVGGGYTF.

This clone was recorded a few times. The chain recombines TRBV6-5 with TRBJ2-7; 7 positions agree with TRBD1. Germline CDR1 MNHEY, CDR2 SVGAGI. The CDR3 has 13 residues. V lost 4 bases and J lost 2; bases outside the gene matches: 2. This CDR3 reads CASSWTGTYEQYF. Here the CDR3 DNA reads TGTGCCAGCAGTTGGACAGGAACCTACGAGCAGTACTTC.

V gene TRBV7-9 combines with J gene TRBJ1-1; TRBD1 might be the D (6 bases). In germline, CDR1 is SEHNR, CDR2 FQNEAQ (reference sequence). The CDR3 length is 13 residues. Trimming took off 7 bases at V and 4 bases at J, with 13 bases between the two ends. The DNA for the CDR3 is TGTGCCAGCACTCGGGCAGGGGCCACTGAAGCTTTCTTT. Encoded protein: CASTRAGATEAFF.

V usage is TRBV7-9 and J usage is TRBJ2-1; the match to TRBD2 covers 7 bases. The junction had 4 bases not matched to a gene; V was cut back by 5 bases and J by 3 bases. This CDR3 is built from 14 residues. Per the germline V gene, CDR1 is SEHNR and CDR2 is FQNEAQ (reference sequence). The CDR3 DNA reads TGTGCCAGCAGCAAGACGGGGGGCTACAATGAGCAGTTCTTC. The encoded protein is CASSKTGGYNEQFF.

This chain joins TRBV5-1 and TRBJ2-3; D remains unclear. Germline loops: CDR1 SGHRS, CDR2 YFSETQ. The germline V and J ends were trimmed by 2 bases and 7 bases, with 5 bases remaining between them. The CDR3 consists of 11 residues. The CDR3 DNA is TGCGCCAGCAGCTTAGAGAATACGCAGTATTTT. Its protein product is CASSLENTQYF.

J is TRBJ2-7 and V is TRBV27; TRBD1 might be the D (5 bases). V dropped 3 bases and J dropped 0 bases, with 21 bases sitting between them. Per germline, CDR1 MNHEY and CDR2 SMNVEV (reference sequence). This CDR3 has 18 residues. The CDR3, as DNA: TGTGCCAGCAGTTTTAGCCAGGGCCTCCAACGTCCCTCCTACGAGCAGTACTTC. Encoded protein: CASSFSQGLQRPSYEQYF.